The sequence of this TCR beta chain was determined in a study of technical replicates of blood from a handful of donors. J lost 7 bases, V lost 0 bases, and 7 bases had no gene match. Germline V gives CDR1 ENHRY, CDR2 SYGVKD. This CDR3 region has 16 residues. This clone was detected once. Produced via immunoSEQ multiplex PCR; TCRdb's table is partial and in-frame only. Of about 68,000 clones in the sample, 95% to 97% were seen once. The V gene is TRBV10-3, the J gene TRBJ2-1; 9 bases line up with TRBD2. The TCR was taken from a human donor in good health. The sample consisted of T cells isolated from PBMCs. CDR3 nucleotide sequence: TGTGCCATCAGTGAGTCCTTAGCGGGAGTAGGAAATGAGCAGTTCTTC. It translates to CAISESLAGVGNEQFF.